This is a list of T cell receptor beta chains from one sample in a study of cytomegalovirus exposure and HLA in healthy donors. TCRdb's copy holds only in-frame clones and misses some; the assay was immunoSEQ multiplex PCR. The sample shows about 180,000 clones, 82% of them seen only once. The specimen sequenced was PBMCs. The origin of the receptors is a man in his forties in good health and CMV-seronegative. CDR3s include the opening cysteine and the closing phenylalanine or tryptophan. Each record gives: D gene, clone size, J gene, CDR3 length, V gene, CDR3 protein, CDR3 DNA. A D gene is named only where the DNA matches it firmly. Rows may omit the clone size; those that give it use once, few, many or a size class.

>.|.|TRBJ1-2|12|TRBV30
CAWSHPGYGYTF
TGTGCCTGGAGTCACCCGGGGTATGGCTACACCTTC
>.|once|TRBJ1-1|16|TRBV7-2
CASSLRPRGSGTEAFF
TGTGCCAGCAGCTTACGCCCTAGGGGGTCGGGCACTGAAGCTTTCTTT
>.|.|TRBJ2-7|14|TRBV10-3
CAISGTDTPYEQYF
TGTGCCATCAGTGGAACGGACACTCCCTACGAGCAGTACTTC
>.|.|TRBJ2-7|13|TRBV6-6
CASGGNSPAEQYF
TGTGCCAGCGGCGGCAACTCGCCGGCCGAGCAGTACTTC
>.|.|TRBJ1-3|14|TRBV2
CASSENFSGNTIYF
TGTGCCAGCAGTGAAAACTTCTCTGGAAACACCATATATTTT
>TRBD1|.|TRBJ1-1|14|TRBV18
CASSRQGANTEAFF
TGTGCCAGCTCTCGACAGGGAGCCAACACTGAAGCTTTCTTT
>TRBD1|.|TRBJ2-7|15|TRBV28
CASSTPGTGAYEQYF
TGTGCCAGCAGTACTCCCGGGACAGGGGCCTACGAGCAGTACTTC
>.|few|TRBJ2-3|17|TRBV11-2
CASSLEPGASGTDTQYF
TGTGCCAGCAGCTTAGAACCGGGAGCGAGCGGCACAGATACGCAGTATTTT
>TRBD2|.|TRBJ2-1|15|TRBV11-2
CASSIAGGLGNEQFF
TGTGCCAGCAGCATAGCGGGGGGGCTCGGCAATGAGCAGTTCTTC
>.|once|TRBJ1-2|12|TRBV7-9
CASSLGQRGYTF
TGTGCCAGCAGTTTAGGACAGCGTGGCTACACCTTC
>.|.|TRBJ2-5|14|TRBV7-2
CASSPSSDSQTQYF
TGTGCCAGCAGTCCATCGTCGGACAGCCAGACCCAGTACTTC
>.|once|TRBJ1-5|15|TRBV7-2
CASSLVWGANQPQHF
TGTGCCAGCAGCTTAGTATGGGGAGCCAATCAGCCCCAGCATTTT
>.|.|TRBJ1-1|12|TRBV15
CATSRGSGEAFF
TGTGCCACCAGCAGAGGGTCAGGGGAAGCTTTCTTT
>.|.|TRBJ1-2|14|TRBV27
CASSLSALNYGYTF
TGTGCCAGCAGTTTGAGCGCCCTCAACTATGGCTACACCTTC
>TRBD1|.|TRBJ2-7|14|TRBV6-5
CASSNRDSYYEQYF
TGTGCCAGCAGTAACCGGGACAGTTATTACGAGCAGTACTTC